The 8 T cell receptor beta chains below come from one sample, sequenced in a study of blood T cells in healthy people across ages (dated by TCRdb to between 2014 and 2017). Library preparation used 5' RACE. This sample was sequenced with an Illumina HiSeq 2500. The second PCR ran for about 6 to 12 cycles and used a J-beta primer mix along with a sample-barcoded 5' primer. TCRdb handled the public reads itself, with Q25 trimming in fastp and clone calling in MiXCR, and kept productive beta chains. Identical CDR3 protein sequences are pooled into one entry, listed with their most common genes and DNA. A total of 1.5 million to 2 million distinct CDR3 sequences appear in this sample, roughly 27% of them only once. The ten most abundant clones make up 7.7% of the sample. The sample comprised blood. The receptors were sampled from a woman in her twenties or thirties in good health.

This clonotype was counted only a few times. The rearrangement uses TRBV4-3 and TRBJ2-1; D might be TRBD2 (7 bases). CDR1 and CDR2 (germline): LGHNA, YSLEER. V shed 2 bases and J shed 8 bases, with 19 bases lying between them. This CDR3 contains 16 residues. The CDR3 reads CASSQKGGTPFHEQFF. CDR3 coding DNA: TGCGCCAGCAGCCAAAAGGGGGGGACCCCTTTCCATGAGCAGTTCTTC.

Points on this clonotype: A read error may account for a junction end that differs from germline. V gene TRBV24-1 combines with J gene TRBJ2-3, with 11 bases matching TRBD2. Germline lookup yields CDR1 KGHDR and CDR2 SFDVKD. The CDR3 runs 15 residues. The CDR3 spells CVTSDAHLAGGQQYF. In DNA, the CDR3 is TGTGTCACCAGTGATGCCCACCTAGCGGGGGGCCAGCAGTATTTT.

This chain links TRBV5-1 with TRBJ2-5, with 9 bases identical to TRBD1. CDR1 is SGHRS, CDR2 YFSETQ, per germline. The CDR3 length is 14 residues. Trimming cost V 7 bases and J 5 bases; bases outside gene matches: 9. Here the CDR3 reads CASARTGAGETQYF. The DNA for the CDR3 is TGCGCCAGCGCTAGGACAGGGGCTGGGGAGACCCAGTACTTC.

V usage is TRBV12-3 or TRBV12-4 and J usage is TRBJ2-3; D ambiguous. CDR3 size: 14 residues. V shed 6 bases and J shed 2 bases, with 12 bases lying between them. In nucleotides, the CDR3 is TGTGCCAGCAGCGCCCACACGGACACAGATACGCAGTATTTT. It encodes CASSAHTDTDTQYF.

V and J are TRBV7-9 and TRBJ2-5, with D possibly TRBD1 on 6 matching bases. V was shortened by 5 bases and J by 5 bases, with 18 bases between the two germline ends. Germline V CDR1 and CDR2: SEHNR, FQNEAQ (reference sequence). CDR3 length equals 15 residues. CDR3 sequence (DNA): TGTGCCAGCAGCCGTATGGGGGCGGGCGGCGAGACCCAGTACTTC. Its protein is CASSRMGAGGETQYF.

The V gene is TRBV7-2, the J gene TRBJ1-3; possibly TRBD1 for D (5 bases). Germline values: CDR1 SGHTA, CDR2 FQGNSA. V lost 0 bases and J 2 bases, leaving 8 bases between the germline ends. The length of the CDR3 is 15 residues. CDR3 loop: CASSLAGGAGNTIYF. The CDR3 region has the DNA TGTGCCAGCAGCTTAGCGGGGGGGGCTGGAAACACCATATATTTT.

This chain connects TRBV12-5 to TRBJ2-7; D remains unclear. Matching the DNA end better, TRBJ2-5 makes the J call doubtful. The germline V gene encodes CDR1 LGHNT and CDR2 FRNRAP. This CDR3 is built from 14 residues. Here the CDR3 reads CASGLSLLGETQYF. The CDR3 nucleotides read TGTGCTAGTGGTTTGAGTCTTTTGGGGGAGACCCAGTACTTC.

This clonotype occurred a few times. The J gene is TRBJ1-2, the V gene TRBV10-3, with TRBD1 as a possible D gene (5 bases). Deletions cut 2 bases from V and 8 bases from J, with 21 bases between. This CDR3 is built from 16 residues. Germline-derived CDR1 and CDR2 are ENHRY and SYGVKD. CDR3 sequence (DNA): TGTGCCATCAGTGAGGAGCTGGGACCGCGTATGGGAGGCTACACCTTC. Translating it yields CAISEELGPRMGGYTF.